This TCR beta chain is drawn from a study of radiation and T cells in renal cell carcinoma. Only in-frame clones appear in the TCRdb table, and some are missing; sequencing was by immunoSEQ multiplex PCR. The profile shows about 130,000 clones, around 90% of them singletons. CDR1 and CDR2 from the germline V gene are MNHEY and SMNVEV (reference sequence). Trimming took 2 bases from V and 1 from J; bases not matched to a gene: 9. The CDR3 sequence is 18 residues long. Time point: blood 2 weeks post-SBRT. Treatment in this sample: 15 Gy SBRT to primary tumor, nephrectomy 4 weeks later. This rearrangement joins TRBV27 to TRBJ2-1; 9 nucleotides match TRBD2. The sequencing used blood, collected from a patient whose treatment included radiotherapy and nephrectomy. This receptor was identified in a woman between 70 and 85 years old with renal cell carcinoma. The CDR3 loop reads CASSLKAGGTHSYNEQFF. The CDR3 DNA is TGTGCCAGCAGTTTAAAAGCGGGGGGTACACATTCCTACAATGAGCAGTTCTTC.